A single T cell receptor beta chain is shown here with its context. This specimen belongs to a study of cytomegalovirus exposure and HLA in healthy donors. Turning to the study itself: Of several hundred genotyped donors, around 80% grouped in the Caucasian-associated ancestry cluster.

CDR3 length: 13 residues. Trimming pared 7 bases from V and 3 bases from J, leaving 10 bases between. Germline V gene lookup returns CDR1 MNHNY and CDR2 SVGAGI (reference sequence). 60 Vbeta and 13 Jbeta primers were used in PCR. Using immunoSEQ multiplex PCR, the repertoire was profiled, and TCRdb retains in-frame clones only, with some absent. Of roughly 130,000 clones in the sample, approximately 80% were seen once. The rearrangement uses TRBV6-6 and TRBJ1-5; D is undetermined. The TCR comes from a man between 35 and 55 years old in good health and CMV-seronegative. Sequencing input: PBMCs. The CDR3 nucleotides read TGTGCCAGCACCGGGGAACTCAATCAGCCCCAGCATTTT. Translation gives CASTGELNQPQHF.